This T cell receptor (beta chain) was identified during a study of blood T cell repertoires in COVID-19. Germline V gives CDR1 SGHKS, CDR2 YYEKEE (reference sequence). Unmatched junction bases numbered 9, after V lost 4 bases and J lost 0 bases. There are 16 residues in the CDR3. As processed by the authors: Scientists estimated how many nucleated cells there were by amplifying reference gene primers. Clones were sequenced by immunoSEQ multiplex PCR, and TCRdb holds only the in-frame ones, with some missing. The D gene and trimming were derived from the DNA, and the V and J assignments and clone size from that table. This sample has 150,000 or so clones, with 86% found just once. Recruitment covered fewer than 25 US areas and drew participants whose ages spanned roughly 18 to 95 years. Each participant's cohort was designated according to participant-reported clinical history.

Sequenced: PBMCs or T cells enriched from blood (not recorded which). The rearrangement links TRBV5-5 to TRBJ2-7, with 8 bases lining up with TRBD1. The receptor's source is a man aged 50-60 years who had recovered from COVID-19. DNA for the CDR3: TGTGCCAGCAGCCGACTTCCAGGGGGCGACTCCTACGAGCAGTACTTC. Its translation is CASSRLPGGDSYEQYF.